Included here is one T cell receptor beta chain sequence, with context. Its antigen is undetermined. This sample stems from a study of T cell responses to AZD1222 COVID-19 vaccine. General study results and limits: Receipt of two AZD1222 doses was followed by a rise in Spike-specific TCR breadth and depth. Distributed over spike, vaccine-associated CD4 TCRs predominated at 160-218 and 743-854. Reportedly, nearly half of unique spike TCRs recognized epitopes outside B.1.351/B.1.1.7 mutations. Clonal diversity may have been underestimated, and the donors were mostly white British, with more females than males.

V shed 8 bases and J shed 0 bases, with 20 bases lying between them. The CDR3 has 16 residues. Germline CDR1 WSHSY, CDR2 SAAADI. Data came from immunoSEQ multiplex PCR; TCRdb stores just in-frame clones and leaves some out. Among over 100,000 clones listed, 88% were seen once. The TCR sequence derives from an adult in good health. The sample consisted of peripheral blood, taken on day 0 of AZD1222 vaccination. The chain links TRBV10-2 to TRBJ2-7; perhaps D is TRBD1 or TRBD2 (5 bases each). CDR3 residues: CASSDPGRGTSYEQYF. CDR3 in DNA: TGCGCCAGCTCTGACCCGGGCAGAGGGACCTCCTACGAGCAGTACTTC.